This TCR beta chain appears in the sequencing data of a study of blood T cell repertoires in COVID-19. Overall study context: Nucleic acid was either cDNA or gDNA, and it came from T cells, B-cell-depleted T cells, or PBMCs.

Participant ages covered about 18 to 95 years across about two dozen US areas. Germline V gene sequence: CDR1 SGHNT, CDR2 YENEEA. The CDR3 consists of 13 residues. V dropped 2 bases and J dropped 1 base, with 5 bases sitting between them. Per the original data handling: Amplifying reference gene primers gave estimates of nucleated cell counts. Here immunoSEQ multiplex PCR was the method, and the copy in TCRdb shows in-frame clones only, minus some. V, J and clone size are those of that table, while D and trimming were read from the DNA. This sample yields roughly 190,000 clones, of which more than 65% are seen a single time; about 17% belongs to the top ten.

J is TRBJ1-1 and V is TRBV11-3; D ambiguous. The sample comprised PBMCs or T cells enriched from blood (not recorded which). The source of this sequence is a woman aged 50 to 60 with acute COVID-19. The DNA of the CDR3 is TGTGCCAGCAGCTTACGCGGGAACACTGAAGCTTTCTTT. This sequence encodes CASSLRGNTEAFF.